Shown below are 5 T cell receptor beta chains from a single sample sequenced in a study of blood T cell repertoires in COVID-19. Generated by immunoSEQ multiplex PCR, the TCRdb table keeps only in-frame clones and is missing some. The table lists 200,000 or so clones, around 86% of them singletons, with under 4% in the top ten. The sequenced sample consisted of PBMCs or T cells enriched from blood (not recorded which). These receptors were taken from a middle-aged woman with acute COVID-19.

The chain has TRBV29-1 and TRBJ1-1; TRBD1 matches 8 bases. The CDR3 runs 13 residues. V was clipped by 0 bases and J by 6 bases; unmatched bases: 3. The germline CDR1 and CDR2 sequences are SQVTM and ANQGSEA. DNA of the CDR3: TGCAGCGTTGAAGAATCAGGGGGCGCTGAAGCTTTCTTT. It specifies CSVEESGGAEAFF.

This chain uses TRBV11-2 with TRBJ1-3; 8 bases match TRBD1. This CDR3 region has 15 residues. J was trimmed by 2 bases and V by 4 bases; bases with no gene match: 4. The germline CDR1 and CDR2 sequences are SGHAT and FQNNGV. CDR3: CASSSQGVAGNTIYF. The CDR3 coding sequence is TGTGCCAGCAGCTCACAGGGGGTAGCTGGAAACACCATATATTTT.

This clone was seen a handful of times. The chain carries TRBV6-6 and TRBJ2-5; no reliable D call. Germline V gene sequence: CDR1 MNHNY, CDR2 SVGAGI (reference sequence). V shed 6 bases and J shed 4 bases, with 9 bases lying between them. The CDR3 length is 12 residues. CDR3 amino acids: CASSPRRETQYF. In DNA, the CDR3 is TGTGCCAGCAGCCCCCGGAGAGAGACCCAGTACTTC.

This clone was recorded a few times. The chain uses TRBV7-9 and TRBJ1-1; the D gene is possibly TRBD1 (5 bases). Germline V gene lookup returns CDR1 SEHNR and CDR2 FQNEAQ (reference sequence). CDR3 length: 15 amino acids. V lost 8 bases and J lost 6, with 22 bases in between. The CDR3, as DNA: TGTGCCAGCGGGTCCAGGGATGGGGGAGGGTCTGAAGCTTTCTTT. This encodes CASGSRDGGGSEAFF.

V and J are TRBV9 and TRBJ1-2; 10 nucleotides agree with TRBD1. The V and J ends lost 3 bases and 7 bases, in that order; junction bases with no gene match: 12. The CDR3 extends over 16 amino acids. Germline CDR1 SGDLS, CDR2 YYNGEE. In DNA form, the CDR3 reads TGTGCCAGCAGCGGAGGGACAGGGGATAAACTTGCTGGCTACACCTTC. It specifies CASSGGTGDKLAGYTF. Together with reference TRBV9 and TRBJ1-2, the CDR3 gives the full variable domain: DSGVTQTPKHLITATGQRVTLRCSPRSGDLSVYWYQQSLDQGLQFLIQYYNGEERAKGNILERFSAQQFPDLHSELNLSSLELGDSALYFCASSGGTGDKLAGYTFGSGTRLTVV.